This T cell receptor beta chain was documented in a study of T cell repertoires in cytomegalovirus infection. On the study more broadly: CMV epitopes in the study were HLA-C-restricted (recently identified) and HLA-B-restricted (well studied).

Each CDR3 protein gets one entry after TCRdb re-called the reads with MiXCR. The sample lists roughly 570,000 distinct CDR3 sequences, under 45% occurring once. About this clonotype: The antigen remains undetermined.

Germline V gives CDR1 SQVTM, CDR2 ANQGSEA. Between the trimmed V and J ends, which lost 5 bases and 7 bases, there was a span of 26 bases. This CDR3 is built from 16 residues. Findings of the study overall: Within the response measured ex vivo, HLA-C-restricted CMV-specific TCR beta clonotypes were dominant.

This sequence originates from a human donor in good health (CMV status not recorded). Some clones in this sample may be carry-over from other donors' samples. The chain is built from TRBV29-1 and TRBJ2-5; a possible D gene is TRBD1 (6 bases). Sample: cultured PBMCs, taken from culture after CMV antigen stimulation. Here the CDR3 reads CSVRQAVDRPPGTQYF. The CDR3 region has the DNA TGCAGCGTTAGGCAGGCGGTTGACAGGCCCCCCGGGACCCAGTACTTC.